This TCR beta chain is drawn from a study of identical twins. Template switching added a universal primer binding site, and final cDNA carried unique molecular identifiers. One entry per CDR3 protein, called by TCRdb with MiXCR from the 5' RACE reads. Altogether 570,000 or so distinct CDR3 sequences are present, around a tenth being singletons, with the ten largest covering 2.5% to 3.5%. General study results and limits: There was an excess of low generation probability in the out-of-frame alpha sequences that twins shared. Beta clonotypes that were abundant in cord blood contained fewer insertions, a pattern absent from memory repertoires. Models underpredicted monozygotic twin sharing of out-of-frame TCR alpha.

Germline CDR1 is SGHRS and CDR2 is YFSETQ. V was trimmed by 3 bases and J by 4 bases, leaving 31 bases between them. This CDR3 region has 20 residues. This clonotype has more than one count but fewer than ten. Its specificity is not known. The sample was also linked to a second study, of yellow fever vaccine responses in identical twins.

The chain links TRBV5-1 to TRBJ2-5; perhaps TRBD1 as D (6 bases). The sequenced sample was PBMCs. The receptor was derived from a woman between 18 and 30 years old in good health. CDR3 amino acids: CASSWQSDLQGAFFGETQYF. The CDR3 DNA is TGCGCCAGCAGCTGGCAAAGTGACCTACAGGGCGCTTTTTTTGGAGAGACCCAGTACTTC. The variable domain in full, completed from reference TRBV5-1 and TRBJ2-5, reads KAGVTQTPRYLIKTRGQQVTLSCSPISGHRSVSWYQQTPGQGLQFLFEYFSETQRNKGNFPGRFSGRQFSNSRSEMNVSTLELGDSALYLCASSWQSDLQGAFFGETQYFGPGTRLLVL.